This T cell receptor beta chain was found in a study of cytomegalovirus exposure and HLA in healthy donors. Of note for this clone: Its antigen remains unidentified.

V was shortened by 0 bases and J by 4 bases, with 8 bases between the two germline ends. The V gene's germline CDR1 is MNHEY and CDR2 SVGAGI. The CDR3 extends over 14 amino acids. The table came from immunoSEQ multiplex PCR; TCRdb's copy has only in-frame clones and leaves some out. This table holds about 83,000 clones, approximately 96% found once. Study findings and constraints: Rarity held for most TCR sequences, but there were some public TCRs that occurred in many donors. Overall, roughly 160 TCR beta chains were annotated as cytomegalovirus-associated.

This TCR derives from a young woman in good health and CMV-seronegative. This sequence joins TRBV6-5 and TRBJ2-3, with D perhaps TRBD2 (5 bases). Sample: PBMCs. The CDR3 region is CASSYSIGADTQYF. The CDR3 DNA reads as TGTGCCAGCAGTTACTCGATCGGGGCAGATACGCAGTATTTT.